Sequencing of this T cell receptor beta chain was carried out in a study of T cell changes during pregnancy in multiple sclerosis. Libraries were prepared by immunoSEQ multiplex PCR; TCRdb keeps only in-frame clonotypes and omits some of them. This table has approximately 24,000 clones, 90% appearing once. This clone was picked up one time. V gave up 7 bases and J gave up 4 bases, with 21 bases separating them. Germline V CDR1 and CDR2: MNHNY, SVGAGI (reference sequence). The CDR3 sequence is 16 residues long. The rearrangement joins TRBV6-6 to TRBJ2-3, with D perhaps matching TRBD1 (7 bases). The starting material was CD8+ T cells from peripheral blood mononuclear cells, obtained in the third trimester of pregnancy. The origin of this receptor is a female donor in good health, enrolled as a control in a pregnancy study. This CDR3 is CASTYPGGGGADTQYF. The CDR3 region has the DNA TGTGCCAGCACGTATCCTGGAGGGGGCGGGGCAGATACGCAGTATTTT.